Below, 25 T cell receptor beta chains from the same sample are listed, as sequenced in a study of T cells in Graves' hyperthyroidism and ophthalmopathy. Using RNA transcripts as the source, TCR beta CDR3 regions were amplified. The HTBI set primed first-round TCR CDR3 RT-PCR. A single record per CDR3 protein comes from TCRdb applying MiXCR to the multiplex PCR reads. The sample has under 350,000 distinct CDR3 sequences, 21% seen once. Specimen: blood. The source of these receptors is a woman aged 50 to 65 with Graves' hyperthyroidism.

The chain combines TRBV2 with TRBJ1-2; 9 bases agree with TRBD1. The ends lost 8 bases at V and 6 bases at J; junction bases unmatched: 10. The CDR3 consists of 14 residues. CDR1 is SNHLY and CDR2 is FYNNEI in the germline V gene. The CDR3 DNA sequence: TGTGCCAGCTTACAGGGGGCGCAAAAAGATGGCTACACCTTC. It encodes CASLQGAQKDGYTF.

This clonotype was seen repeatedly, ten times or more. For the CDR3, the DNA is TGCGCCAGCAGCTTGGACGGAGCGGGGGCCTACGAGCAGTACTTC. Protein product: CASSLDGAGAYEQYF. V gene TRBV5-1 combines with J gene TRBJ2-7; 8 nucleotides agree with TRBD2. Germline-derived CDR1 and CDR2 are SGHRS and YFSETQ. Trimming cost V 0 bases and J 2 bases; bases outside gene matches: 4. The CDR3 has 15 amino acids.

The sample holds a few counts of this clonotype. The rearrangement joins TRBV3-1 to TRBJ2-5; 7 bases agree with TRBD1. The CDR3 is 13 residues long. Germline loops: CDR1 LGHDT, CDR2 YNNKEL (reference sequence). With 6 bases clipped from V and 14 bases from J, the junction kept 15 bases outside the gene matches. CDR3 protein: CASSRRGSSPFYF. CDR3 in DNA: TGTGCCAGCAGTCGCAGGGGGTCTTCCCCTTTCTACTTC.

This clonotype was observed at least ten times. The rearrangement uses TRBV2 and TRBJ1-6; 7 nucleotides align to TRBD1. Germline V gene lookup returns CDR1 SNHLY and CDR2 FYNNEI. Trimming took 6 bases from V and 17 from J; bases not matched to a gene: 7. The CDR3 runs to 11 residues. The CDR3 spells CASSDRDSVHF. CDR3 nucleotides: TGTGCCAGCAGCGACCGGGACAGCGTCCACTTT.

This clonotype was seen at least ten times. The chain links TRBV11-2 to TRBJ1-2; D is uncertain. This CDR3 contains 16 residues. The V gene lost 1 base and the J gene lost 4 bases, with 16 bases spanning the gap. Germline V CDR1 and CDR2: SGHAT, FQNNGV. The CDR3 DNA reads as TGTGCCAGCAGCTTAGGGGCTGGTTCGAGAGTCTATGGCTACACCTTC. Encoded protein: CASSLGAGSRVYGYTF.

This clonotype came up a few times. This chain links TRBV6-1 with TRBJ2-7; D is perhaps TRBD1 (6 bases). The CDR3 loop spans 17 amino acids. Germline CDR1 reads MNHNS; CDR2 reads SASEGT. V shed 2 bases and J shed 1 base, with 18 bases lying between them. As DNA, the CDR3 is TGTGCCAGCAGTGAATTCGTCCCTGAGGGGGTTTCCTACGAGCAGTACTTC. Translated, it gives CASSEFVPEGVSYEQYF.

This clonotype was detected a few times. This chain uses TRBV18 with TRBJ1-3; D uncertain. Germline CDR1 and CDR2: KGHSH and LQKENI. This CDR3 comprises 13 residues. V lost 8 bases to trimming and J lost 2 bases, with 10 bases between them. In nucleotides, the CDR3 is TGTGCCAGCATACGGGGAGCTGGAAACACCATATATTTT. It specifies CASIRGAGNTIYF. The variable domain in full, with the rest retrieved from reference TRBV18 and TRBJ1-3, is NAGVMQNPRHLVRRRGQEARLRCSPMKGHSHVYWYRQLPEEGLKFMVYLQKENIIDESGMPKERFSAEFPKEGPSILRIQQVVRGDSAAYFCASIRGAGNTIYFGEGSWLTVV.

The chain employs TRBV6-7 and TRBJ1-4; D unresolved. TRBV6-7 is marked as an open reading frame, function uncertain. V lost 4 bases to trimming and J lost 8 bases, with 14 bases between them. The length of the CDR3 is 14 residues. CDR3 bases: TGTGCCAGCAGTTCCGAGGTTAAAATGGAAAAACTGTTTTTT. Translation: CASSSEVKMEKLFF.

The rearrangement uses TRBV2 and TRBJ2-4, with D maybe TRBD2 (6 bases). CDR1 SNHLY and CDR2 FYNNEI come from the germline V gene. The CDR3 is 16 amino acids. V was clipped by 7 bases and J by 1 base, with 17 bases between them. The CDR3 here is CASTSEGFIAKNIQYF. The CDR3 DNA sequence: TGTGCCAGCACCTCGGAGGGCTTTATTGCCAAAAACATTCAGTACTTC.

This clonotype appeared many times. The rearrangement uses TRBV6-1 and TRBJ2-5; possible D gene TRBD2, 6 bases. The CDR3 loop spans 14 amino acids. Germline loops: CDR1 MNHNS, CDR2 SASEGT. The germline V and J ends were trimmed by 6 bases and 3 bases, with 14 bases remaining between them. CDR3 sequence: CASSRGLWEETQYF. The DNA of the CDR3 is TGTGCCAGCAGCCGGGGACTCTGGGAAGAGACCCAGTACTTC.

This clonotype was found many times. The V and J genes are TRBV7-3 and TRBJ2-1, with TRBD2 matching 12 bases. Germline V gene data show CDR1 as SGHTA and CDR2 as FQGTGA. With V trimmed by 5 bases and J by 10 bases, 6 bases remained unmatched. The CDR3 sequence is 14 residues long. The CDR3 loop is CASSPSGGAGEQFF. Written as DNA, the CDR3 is TGTGCCAGCAGCCCTAGCGGGGGGGCTGGGGAGCAGTTCTTC.

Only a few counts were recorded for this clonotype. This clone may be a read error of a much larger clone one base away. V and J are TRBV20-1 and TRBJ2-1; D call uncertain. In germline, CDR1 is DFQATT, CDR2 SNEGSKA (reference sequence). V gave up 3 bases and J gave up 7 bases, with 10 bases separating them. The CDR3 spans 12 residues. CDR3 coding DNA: TGCAGTGCTAGTCAGACCCTTAATGAGCAGTTCTTC. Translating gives CSASQTLNEQFF.

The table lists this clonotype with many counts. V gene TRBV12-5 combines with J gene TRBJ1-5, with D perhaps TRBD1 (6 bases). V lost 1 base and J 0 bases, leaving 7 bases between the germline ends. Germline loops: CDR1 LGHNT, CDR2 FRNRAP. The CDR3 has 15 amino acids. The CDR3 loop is CASGLGGPSNQPQHF. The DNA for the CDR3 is TGTGCTAGTGGTTTGGGGGGGCCTAGCAATCAGCCCCAGCATTTT.

The CDR3 DNA reads as TGTGCCAGTACCCGAGGGGGCGAAGGGCGCTATGGCTACACCTTC. Translating gives CASTRGGEGRYGYTF. The chain combines TRBV19 with TRBJ1-2, with 7 nucleotides matching TRBD1. The CDR3 length is 15 residues. Trimming cost V 7 bases and J 4 bases; bases outside gene matches: 12. Germline CDR1 reads LNHDA; CDR2 reads SQIVND (reference sequence).

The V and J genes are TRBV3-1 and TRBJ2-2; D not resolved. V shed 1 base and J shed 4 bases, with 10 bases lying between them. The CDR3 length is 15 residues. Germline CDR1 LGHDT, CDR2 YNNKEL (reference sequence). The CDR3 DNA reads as TGTGCCAGCAGCCAAGCTGGCATCCCCACCGGGGAGCTGTTTTTT. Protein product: CASSQAGIPTGELFF.

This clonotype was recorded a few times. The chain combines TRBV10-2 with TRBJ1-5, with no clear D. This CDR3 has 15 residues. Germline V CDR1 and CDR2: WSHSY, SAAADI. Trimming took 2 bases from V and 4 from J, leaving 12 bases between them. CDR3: CASSEEQKINQPQHF. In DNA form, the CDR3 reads TGCGCCAGCAGTGAGGAACAGAAAATAAATCAGCCCCAGCATTTT.

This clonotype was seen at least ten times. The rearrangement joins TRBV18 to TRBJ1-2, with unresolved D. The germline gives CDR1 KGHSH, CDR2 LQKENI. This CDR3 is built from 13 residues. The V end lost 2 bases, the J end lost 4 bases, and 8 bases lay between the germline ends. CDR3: CASSPEASYGYTF. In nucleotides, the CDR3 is TGTGCCAGCTCACCAGAGGCCAGCTATGGCTACACCTTC.

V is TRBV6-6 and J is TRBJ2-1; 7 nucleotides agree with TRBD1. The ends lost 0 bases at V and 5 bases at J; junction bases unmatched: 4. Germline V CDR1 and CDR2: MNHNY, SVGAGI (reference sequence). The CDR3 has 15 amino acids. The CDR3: CASSYSPGQDNEQFF. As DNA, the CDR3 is TGTGCCAGCAGTTACTCGCCTGGACAGGACAATGAGCAGTTCTTC.

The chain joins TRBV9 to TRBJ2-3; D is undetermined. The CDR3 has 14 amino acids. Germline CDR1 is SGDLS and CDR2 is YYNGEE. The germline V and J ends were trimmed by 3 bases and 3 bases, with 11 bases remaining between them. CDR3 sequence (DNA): TGTGCCAGCAGCGCCGGACCGAGGACAGATACGCAGTATTTT. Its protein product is CASSAGPRTDTQYF.

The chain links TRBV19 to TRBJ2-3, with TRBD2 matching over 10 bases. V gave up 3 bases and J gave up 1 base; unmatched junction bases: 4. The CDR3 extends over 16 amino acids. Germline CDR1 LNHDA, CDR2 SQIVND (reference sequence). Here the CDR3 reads CASSMSSGRGTDTQYF. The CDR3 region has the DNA TGTGCCAGTAGTATGTCCAGCGGGAGGGGCACAGATACGCAGTATTTT.

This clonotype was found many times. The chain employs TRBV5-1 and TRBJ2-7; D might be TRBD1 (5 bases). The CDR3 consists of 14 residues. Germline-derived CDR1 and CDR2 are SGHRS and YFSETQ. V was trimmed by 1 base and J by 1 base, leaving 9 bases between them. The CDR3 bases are TGCGCCAGCAGCTTGTCGGCAGGGTCCTACGAGCAGTACTTC. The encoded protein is CASSLSAGSYEQYF.

The chain's CDR3 is CATSRSRLLVRDTQYF. The CDR3 nucleotides read TGTGCCACCAGCAGATCCCGACTGCTCGTACGGGATACGCAGTATTTT. The genes are TRBV15 and TRBJ2-3; D uncertain. Germline values: CDR1 LNHNV, CDR2 YYDKDF (reference sequence). The CDR3 sequence is 16 residues long. Trimming removed 2 bases from V and 6 bases from J, with 18 bases in between. The whole variable domain, remainder taken from reference TRBV15 and TRBJ2-3, is DAMVIQNPRYQVTQFGKPVTLSCSQTLNHNVMYWYQQKSSQAPKLLFHYYDKDFNNEADTPDNFQSRRPNTSFCFLDIRSPGLGDTAMYLCATSRSRLLVRDTQYFGPGTRLTVL.

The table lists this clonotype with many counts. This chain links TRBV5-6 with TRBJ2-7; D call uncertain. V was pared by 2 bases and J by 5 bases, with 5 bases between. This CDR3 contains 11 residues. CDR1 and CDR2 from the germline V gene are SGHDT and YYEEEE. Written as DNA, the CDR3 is TGTGCCAGCAGCTTTTCTAACGAGCAGTACTTC. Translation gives CASSFSNEQYF.

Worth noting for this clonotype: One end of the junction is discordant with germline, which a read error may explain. The CDR3 reads CASRVKAGTSGSLDPEQCF. DNA for the CDR3: TGTGCCAGCAGGGTAAAAGCTGGGACTAGCGGGAGCTTGGATCCCGAGCAGTGCTTC. V usage is TRBV12-3 or TRBV12-4 and J usage is TRBJ2-1; 14 positions match TRBD2. The CDR3 loop spans 19 amino acids.

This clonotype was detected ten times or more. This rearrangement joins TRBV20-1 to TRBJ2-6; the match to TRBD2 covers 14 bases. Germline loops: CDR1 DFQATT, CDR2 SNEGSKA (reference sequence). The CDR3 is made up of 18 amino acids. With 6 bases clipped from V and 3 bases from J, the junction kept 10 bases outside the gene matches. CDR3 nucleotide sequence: TGCAGTGCCACCCACGGGACTAGCGGGAGACATGGGGCCAACGTCCTGACTTTC. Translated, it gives CSATHGTSGRHGANVLTF.